These T cell receptor beta chains were read from a single sample in a study of radiotherapy plus CTLA-4 blockade in lung cancer. Libraries were prepared by immunoSEQ multiplex PCR; TCRdb keeps only in-frame clonotypes and omits some of them. Found here are about 98,000 clones, around 83% of them singletons; the top ten hold around 3.5%. This specimen was peripheral blood, taken from a patient treated with radiotherapy plus ipilimumab. These receptors were collected from a human donor with non-small cell lung cancer who had a partial response to radiotherapy plus ipilimumab. Each CDR3 is given with its conserved first and last residue. The D gene is left open where the match is weak. The size entry is marked missing in some rows and otherwise reads once, few, many or a size class.

>NA|TRBD1|13|TRBV10-3|TRBJ1-1
TGTGCCATCAGTGACCGACAGGGTTTTAAAGCTTTCTTT
CAISDRQGFKAFF
>once|TRBD1|16|TRBV9|TRBJ1-2
TGTGCCAGCAGCCAGACCCCGGGACAGGGTAGAGGCGGCTACACCTTC
CASSQTPGQGRGGYTF
>many|NA|17|TRBV4-1|TRBJ2-7
TGCGCCAGCAGCCAAGGGGGCAGCTCCAGGGGCTCCTACGAGCAGTACTTC
CASSQGGSSRGSYEQYF
>NA|TRBD2|15|TRBV29-1|TRBJ2-5
TGCAGCGTTGCGCGTGCGGGAGGGCCCCTCGAGACCCAGTACTTC
CSVARAGGPLETQYF
>NA|NA|13|TRBV10-3|TRBJ2-7
TGTGCCATCATGAAGGGGGGGTCCTACGAGCAGTACTTC
CAIMKGGSYEQYF
>NA|NA|14|TRBV6-1|TRBJ1-1
TGTGCCAGCAGTCCTTTGGGAGGGGCGAGAGAAGCTTTCTTT
CASSPLGGAREAFF
>NA|TRBD1|15|TRBV27|TRBJ2-2
TGTGCCAGCAACATGAGGGGGCGAAACACCGGGGAGCTGTTTTTT
CASNMRGRNTGELFF
>NA|TRBD1|14|TRBV18|TRBJ1-1
TGTGCCAGCTCATCTGGACAGGGGCGCACTGAAGCTTTCTTT
CASSSGQGRTEAFF
>NA|TRBD2|15|TRBV7-6|TRBJ2-7
TGTGCCAGCAGCTTATCCGGGACTAGCGTCTACGAGCAGTACTTC
CASSLSGTSVYEQYF
>NA|NA|14|TRBV28|TRBJ2-7
TGTGCCAGCAGTTTACAGGGTCGGTCCTACGAGCAGTACTTC
CASSLQGRSYEQYF
>NA|NA|10|TRBV30|TRBJ2-3
TGTGCCTGGAGTGCGGATACGCAGTATTTT
CAWSADTQYF
>NA|NA|11|TRBV5-1|TRBJ2-5
TGCGCCAGCTCAGGCGAAGAGACCCAGTACTTC
CASSGEETQYF
>NA|NA|15|TRBV28|TRBJ2-2
TGTGCCAGCAGTTTCCCAGCGGGGAACACCGGGGAGCTGTTTTTT
CASSFPAGNTGELFF
>NA|TRBD2|13|TRBV5-1|TRBJ2-7
TGCGCCAGCAGCGCGGGACTAGGCAACGAGCAGTACTTC
CASSAGLGNEQYF
>NA|NA|14|TRBV7-8|TRBJ2-7
TGTGCCAGCAGCTTAGAGCTTCCCCCGAGCGAGCAGTACTTC
CASSLELPPSEQYF
>NA|TRBD1|15|TRBV6-5|TRBJ1-5
TGTGCCAGCAGATTGGACAGGACCGCGGGTCAGCCCCAGCATTTT
CASRLDRTAGQPQHF
>NA|NA|16|TRBV4-2|TRBJ2-7
TGTGCCAGCAGCTTTAGTCCAGGAGGGATTACGCACGAGCAGTACTTC
CASSFSPGGITHEQYF
>NA|TRBD2|17|TRBV18|TRBJ2-5
TGTGCCAGCTCACCCCCGGGACTAGCGGGCGGCCAAGAGACCCAGTACTTC
CASSPPGLAGGQETQYF
>NA|NA|14|TRBV6-1|TRBJ1-1
TGTGCCAGCAGTGAACTAGGGCAGGGGCCTGAAGCTTTCTTT
CASSELGQGPEAFF
>NA|TRBD1|15|TRBV30|TRBJ2-2
TGTGCCTGGAGTGTACAGGGGCGGGACACCGGGGAGCTGTTTTTT
CAWSVQGRDTGELFF
>NA|TRBD2|17|TRBV5-6|TRBJ2-3
TGTGCCAGCAGCCAAACCGGTGGACTAGCGGTCACAGATACGCAGTATTTT
CASSQTGGLAVTDTQYF
>NA|NA|15|TRBV25-1|TRBJ2-7
TGTGCCAGCAGTGAATCAGCAGGGAATCCCTACGAGCAGTACTTC
CASSESAGNPYEQYF
>NA|TRBD2|14|TRBV28|TRBJ2-5
TGTGCCAGCAGCGGTAGCGGGAAGTTGGAGACCCAGTACTTC
CASSGSGKLETQYF
>NA|NA|15|TRBV28|TRBJ2-7
TGTGCCAGCAGTTTACGGGGGAGTGGGGCCTACGAGCAGTACTTC
CASSLRGSGAYEQYF
>NA|NA|13|TRBV2|TRBJ2-5
TGTGCCAGCAAGGCGGAGCGAAAAGAGACCCAGTACTTC
CASKAERKETQYF
>NA|TRBD1|16|TRBV11-2|TRBJ1-4
TGTGCCAGCAGCTTAGGAGGGGGCCGGGCTAATGAAAAACTGTTTTTT
CASSLGGGRANEKLFF
>NA|TRBD1|14|TRBV28|TRBJ1-2
TGTGCCAGCAGAACCGGACAGGCTAACTATGGCTACACCTTC
CASRTGQANYGYTF